This TCR beta chain was identified in a study of Ad26.COV2.S vaccination and SARS-CoV-2 variants. About the research overall: Donor joined the COV1001 Ad26.COV2.S trial arm. Study-wide results and caveats: Vaccine and placebo recipients had similar non-spike TCR breadth.

Regarding treatment: some 20 received Ad26.COV2.S at low or high dose, single or two shots; about 5 received placebo; per-sample allocation not given. After the first vaccine or placebo injection, samples were drawn on day 63. As concerns this clone: The antigen is unknown.

Libraries were prepared by immunoSEQ multiplex PCR; TCRdb keeps only in-frame clonotypes and omits some of them. The table includes approximately 460,000 clones, roughly nine tenths detected once. There are 15 residues in the CDR3. V lost 3 bases, J lost 4 bases, and 17 bases lay in between. CDR1 SGHRS and CDR2 YFSETQ come from the germline V gene. V usage is TRBV5-1 and J usage is TRBJ2-7; a weak D match, TRBD1 (6 bases). The specimen comprised peripheral blood, sampled in a trial of Ad26.COV2.S vaccine versus placebo. This sequence originates from a person aged 18-60 years who received the Ad26.COV2.S COVID-19 vaccine or a placebo. The CDR3 nucleotides are TGCGCCAGCAGCTCAAGCCGGGACATTTTTTACGAGCAGTACTTC. Amino acid sequence: CASSSSRDIFYEQYF. The variable domain in full, completed from reference TRBV5-1 and TRBJ2-7, reads KAGVTQTPRYLIKTRGQQVTLSCSPISGHRSVSWYQQTPGQGLQFLFEYFSETQRNKGNFPGRFSGRQFSNSRSEMNVSTLELGDSALYLCASSSSRDIFYEQYFGPGTRLTVT.